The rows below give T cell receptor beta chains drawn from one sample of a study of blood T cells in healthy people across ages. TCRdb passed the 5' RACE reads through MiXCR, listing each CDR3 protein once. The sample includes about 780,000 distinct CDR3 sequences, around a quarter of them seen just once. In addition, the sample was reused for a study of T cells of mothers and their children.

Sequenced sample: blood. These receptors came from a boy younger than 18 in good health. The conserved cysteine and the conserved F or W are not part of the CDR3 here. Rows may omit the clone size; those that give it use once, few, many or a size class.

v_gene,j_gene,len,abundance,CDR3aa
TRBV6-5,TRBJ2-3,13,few,TSRWDWTSTDTQY
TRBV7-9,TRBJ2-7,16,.,ASSLQGGRGARSYEQY
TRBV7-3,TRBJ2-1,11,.,ASSLRREDEQF
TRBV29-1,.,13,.,SVAKPLGNPYEQY
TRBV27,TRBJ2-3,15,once,ASSEPRTSGITDTQY
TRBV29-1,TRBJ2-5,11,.,SVESGPQETQY
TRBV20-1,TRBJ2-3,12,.,SASNPAGTDTQY
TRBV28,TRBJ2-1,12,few,ASNIGTLKNEQF
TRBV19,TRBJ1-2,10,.,ASEGPADGYT
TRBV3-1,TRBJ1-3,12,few,ASSQGDTGNTIY
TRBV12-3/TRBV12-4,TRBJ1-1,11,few,ASTSRENTEAF
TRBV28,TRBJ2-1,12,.,ASSPAKKVNEQF
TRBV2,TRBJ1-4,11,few,ASSELDRGMVF
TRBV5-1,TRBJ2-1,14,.,ASSPDSQYSYNEQF
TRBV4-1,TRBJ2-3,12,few,ASSQGSYTDTQY
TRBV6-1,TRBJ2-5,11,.,ASSPRPQEAQY
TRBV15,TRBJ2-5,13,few,ASTGTGGPQETQY
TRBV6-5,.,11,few,ASRDGGNNEQF
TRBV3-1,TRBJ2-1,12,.,ASSQGRDYNEQF
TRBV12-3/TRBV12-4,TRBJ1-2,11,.,ASTQRGLLGYT
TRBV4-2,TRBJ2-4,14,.,ASSQDRRGGANIQY
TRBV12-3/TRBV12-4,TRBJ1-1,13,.,ASSPQGVLNTEAF
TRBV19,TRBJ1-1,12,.,ASSGGRMNTEAF
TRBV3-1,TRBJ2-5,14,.,ASTGGPAGDGETQY
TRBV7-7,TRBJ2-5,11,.,ASSAGPAETQY
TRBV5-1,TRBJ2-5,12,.,ASRTGLHQETQY
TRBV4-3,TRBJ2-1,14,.,ASSQEPAGLDNEQF
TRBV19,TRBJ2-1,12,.,ASRGLAGGNEQF
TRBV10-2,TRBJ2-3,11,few,ASSEGEADTQY
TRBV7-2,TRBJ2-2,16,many,ASSPWASGGYNTGELF
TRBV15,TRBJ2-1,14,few,ATSRDPTSGYNEQF
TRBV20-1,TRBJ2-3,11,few,SARPQGTDTQY
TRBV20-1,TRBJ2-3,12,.,SVLSRLSTDTQY
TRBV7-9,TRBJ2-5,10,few,ASMFGRDRVY
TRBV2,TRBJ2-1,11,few,ASSEEDGHEQF
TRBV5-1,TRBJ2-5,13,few,ASSLVPADQETQY
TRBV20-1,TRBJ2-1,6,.,SASEQF
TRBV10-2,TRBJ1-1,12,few,ASSESTAGTEAF
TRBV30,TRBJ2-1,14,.,AWTNPTASGGDEQF
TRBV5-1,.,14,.,ASSLEGAPPGNEQF
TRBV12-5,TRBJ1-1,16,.,ASGLDLFGEGMNTEAF
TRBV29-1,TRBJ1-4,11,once,SACREANEKLF
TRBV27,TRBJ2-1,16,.,ASSGWTSGGGSYNEQF
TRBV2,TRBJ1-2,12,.,ASSEGRTHYGYT
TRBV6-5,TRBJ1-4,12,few,ASSPPGAGEKLF
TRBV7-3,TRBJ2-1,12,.,ASGLEPTDQRQF
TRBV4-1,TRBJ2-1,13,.,ASSQGRGGPNEQF
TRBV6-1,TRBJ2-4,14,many,ASSEALGGGGNIQY
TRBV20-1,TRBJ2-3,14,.,SARDTRQGVTDTQY
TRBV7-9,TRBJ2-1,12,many,ASSLAGSHNEQF
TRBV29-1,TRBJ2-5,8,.,SEGGETQY
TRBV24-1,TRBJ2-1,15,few,ATSDHLTGEQDNEQF